The subject of this entry is one T cell receptor (beta chain). No antigen is known for it. All trial patients relapsed after autologous stem cell transplantation. The patients, who had relapsed/refractory classical Hodgkin lymphoma, achieved best responses of complete response, partial response or progressive disease. V lost 4 bases and J 2 bases, leaving 8 bases between the germline ends. The germline gives CDR1 SEHNR, CDR2 FQNEAQ (reference sequence). The CDR3 runs to 14 residues. Data came from immunoSEQ multiplex PCR; TCRdb stores just in-frame clones and leaves some out. The sample has fewer than 90,000 clones, about 89% seen once. The record originates from a study of PD-1 blockade in classical Hodgkin lymphoma. Study-level findings and limits: Exclusion was applied to patients who started nivolumab under 1 year after ASCT. Baseline TCR diversity was reportedly lower in newly diagnosed patients than in healthy donors. It was reported as lower still in relapsed/refractory patients. At C4D1, TCR diversity had climbed significantly for CD4+ cells, though not for CD8+ cells.

The sample here was peripheral blood mononuclear cells (PBMCs), taken at baseline. The receptor comes from a human donor with classical Hodgkin lymphoma. The rearrangement links TRBV7-9 to TRBJ1-4; no reliable D call. CDR3 sequence reads: CASSSKSTNEKLFF. CDR3 sequence (DNA): TGTGCCAGCAGCTCCAAGAGCACTAATGAAAAACTGTTTTTT.